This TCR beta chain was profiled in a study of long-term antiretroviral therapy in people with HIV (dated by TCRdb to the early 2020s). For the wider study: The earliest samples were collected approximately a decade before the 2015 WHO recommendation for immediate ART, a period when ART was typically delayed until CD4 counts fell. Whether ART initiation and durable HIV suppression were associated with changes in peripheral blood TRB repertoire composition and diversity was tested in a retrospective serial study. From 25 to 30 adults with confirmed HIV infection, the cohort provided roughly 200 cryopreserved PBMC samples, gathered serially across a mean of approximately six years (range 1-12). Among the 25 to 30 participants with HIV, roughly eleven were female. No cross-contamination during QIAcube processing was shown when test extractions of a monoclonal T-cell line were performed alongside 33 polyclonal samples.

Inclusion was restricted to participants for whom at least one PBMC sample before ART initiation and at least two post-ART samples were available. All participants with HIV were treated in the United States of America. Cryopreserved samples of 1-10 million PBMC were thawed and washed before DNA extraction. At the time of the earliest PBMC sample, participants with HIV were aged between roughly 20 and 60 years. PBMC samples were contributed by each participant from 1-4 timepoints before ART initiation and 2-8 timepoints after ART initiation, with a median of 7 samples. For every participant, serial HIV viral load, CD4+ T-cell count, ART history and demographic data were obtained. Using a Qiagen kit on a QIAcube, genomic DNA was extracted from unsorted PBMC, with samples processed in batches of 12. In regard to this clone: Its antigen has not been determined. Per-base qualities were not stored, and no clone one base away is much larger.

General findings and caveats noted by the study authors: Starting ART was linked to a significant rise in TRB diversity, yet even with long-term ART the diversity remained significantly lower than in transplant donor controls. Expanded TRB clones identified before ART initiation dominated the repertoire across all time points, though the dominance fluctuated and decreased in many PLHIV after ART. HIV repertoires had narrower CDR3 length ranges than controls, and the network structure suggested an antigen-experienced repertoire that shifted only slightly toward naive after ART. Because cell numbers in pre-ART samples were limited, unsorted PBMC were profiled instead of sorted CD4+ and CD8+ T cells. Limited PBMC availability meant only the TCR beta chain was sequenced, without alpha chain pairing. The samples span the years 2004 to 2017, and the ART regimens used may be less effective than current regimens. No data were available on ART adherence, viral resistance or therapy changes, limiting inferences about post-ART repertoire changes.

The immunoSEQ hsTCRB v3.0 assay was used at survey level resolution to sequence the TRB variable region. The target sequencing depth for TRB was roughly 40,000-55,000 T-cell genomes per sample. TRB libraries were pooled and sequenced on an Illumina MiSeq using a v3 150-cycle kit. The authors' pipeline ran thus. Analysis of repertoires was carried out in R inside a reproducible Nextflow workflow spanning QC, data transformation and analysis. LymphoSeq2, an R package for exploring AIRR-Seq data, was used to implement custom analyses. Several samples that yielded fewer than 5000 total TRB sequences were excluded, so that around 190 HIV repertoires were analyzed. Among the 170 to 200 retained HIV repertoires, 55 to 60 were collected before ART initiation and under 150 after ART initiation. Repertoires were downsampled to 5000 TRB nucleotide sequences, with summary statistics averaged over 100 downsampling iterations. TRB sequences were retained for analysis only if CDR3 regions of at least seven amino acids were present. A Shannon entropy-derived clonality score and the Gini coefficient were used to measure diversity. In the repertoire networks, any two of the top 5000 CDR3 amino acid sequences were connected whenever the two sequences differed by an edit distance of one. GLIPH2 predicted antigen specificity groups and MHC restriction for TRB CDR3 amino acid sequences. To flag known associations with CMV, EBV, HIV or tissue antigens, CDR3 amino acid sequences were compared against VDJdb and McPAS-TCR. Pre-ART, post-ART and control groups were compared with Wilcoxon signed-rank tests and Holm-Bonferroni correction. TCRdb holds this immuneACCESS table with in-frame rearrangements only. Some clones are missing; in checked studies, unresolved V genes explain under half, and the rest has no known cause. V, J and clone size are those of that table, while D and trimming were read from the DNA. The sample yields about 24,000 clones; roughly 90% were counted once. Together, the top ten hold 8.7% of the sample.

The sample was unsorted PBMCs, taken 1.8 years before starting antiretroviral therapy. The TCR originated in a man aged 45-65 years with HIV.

The nucleotide sequence is TGCGCCAGCAGCTTATGGGGGGTCGATGAGCAGTTCTTC. Its coded protein is CASSLWGVDEQFF. Recombination linked TRBV5-1 to TRBJ2-1; matching of 6 bases hints at TRBD2 as the D gene. The CDR3 runs 13 residues from the cysteine to the phenylalanine. The only DNA kept is the CDR3, 39 bases in frame from the first base. The germline V gene sets CDR1 to SGHRS and CDR2 to YFSETQ. V is shortened by 2 bases, J by 8 bases, and the region joining them spans 11 bases.